The present T cell receptor beta chain was sequenced within a study of blood T cell repertoires in COVID-19. The wider study: PBMCs, B-cell-depleted T cells, or T cells were the source of the cDNA or gDNA that made up the material.

Original handling: Estimation of nucleated cell counts relied on the amplification of reference gene primers. Some clones are missing from TCRdb's copy, which holds only in-frame ones; the method was immunoSEQ multiplex PCR. V and J calls and clone size are given by that table; D and trimming were obtained from the DNA. The sample lists fewer than 25,000 clones; more than 90% were seen once. The receptor was derived from a man in his 70s with active COVID-19. The sequenced sample consisted of peripheral blood.

The CDR3 spells CASSSNRGNQPQHF. CDR3 coding DNA: TGTGCCAGCAGCTCGAACAGAGGCAATCAGCCCCAGCATTTT. V usage is TRBV7-2 and J usage is TRBJ1-5, with D unclear. The V end was cut by 4 bases, the J end by 2 bases, with 9 bases between. This CDR3 contains 14 residues. Germline assignment: CDR1 SGHTA and CDR2 FQGNSA.